Presented here are 27 T cell receptor beta chains from one specimen sequenced in a study of blood T cell repertoires in COVID-19. Generated by immunoSEQ multiplex PCR, the TCRdb table keeps only in-frame clones and is missing some. The sample holds around 300,000 clones, roughly 90% seen once. Sequenced material: peripheral blood. The origin of the receptors is a man aged 18 to 29 with active or convalescent COVID-19.

The chain uses TRBV28 and TRBJ1-2; unclear D gene. The germline V gene has CDR1 MDHEN and CDR2 SYDVKM. V lost 4 bases and J lost 4, with 13 bases in between. The length of the CDR3 is 14 residues. In DNA, the CDR3 is TGTGCCAGCAGTTCAACGGCGGGTAGCTATGGCTACACCTTC. Translating gives CASSSTAGSYGYTF.

The chain is built from TRBV28 and TRBJ1-2; weak D call: TRBD1 (5 bases). Between the trimmed V and J ends, which lost 6 bases and 8 bases, there was a span of 16 bases. Germline V gives CDR1 MDHEN, CDR2 SYDVKM. The CDR3 runs to 13 residues. The CDR3 here is CASSQQGVWGYTF. The CDR3 nucleotides are TGTGCCAGCAGCCAACAAGGGGTCTGGGGCTACACCTTC.

The CDR3 coding sequence is TGTGCCACCAAGGCGGACAGACACGAGACCCAGTACTTC. Its protein product is CATKADRHETQYF. J is TRBJ2-5 and V is TRBV24-1, with a weak D call TRBD1 (6 bases). This CDR3 comprises 13 residues. CDR1 and CDR2 from the germline V gene are KGHDR and SFDVKD. Trimming removed 8 bases at V and 5 bases at J, with 14 bases between.

The V call is TRBV21-1, the J call TRBJ2-4; the table's TRBD1 call for D was not verified on the DNA. TRBV21-1 is marked as a pseudogene. The CDR3 loop spans 16 amino acids. The CDR3 spells CASSDYRGTAKNIQYF. In DNA form, the CDR3 reads TGTGCCAGCAGCGACTACAGGGGGACCGCCAAAAACATTCAGTACTTC.

The V and J genes are TRBV3-1 (or the pseudogene TRBV3-2) and TRBJ2-5; D is undetermined. V was clipped by 2 bases and J by 0 bases, with 4 bases between them. Germline assignment: CDR1 LGHDT and CDR2 YNNKEL (reference sequence). This CDR3 is 13 amino acids long. The CDR3 coding sequence is TGTGCCAGCAGCCAAACTAACCAAGAGACCCAGTACTTC. Translating it yields CASSQTNQETQYF.

V gene TRBV6-6 combines with J gene TRBJ1-5; weak D call: TRBD1 (6 bases). The V and J ends lost 2 bases and 6 bases respectively, with 17 bases between them. The germline V gene encodes CDR1 MNHNY and CDR2 SVGAGI (reference sequence). This CDR3 contains 16 residues. The CDR3 coding sequence is TGTGCCAGCAGTTACCCGGACAGAATAACCCCTCAGCCCCAGCATTTT. It specifies CASSYPDRITPQPQHF.

V is TRBV6-5 and J is TRBJ2-3, with TRBD2 matching over 7 bases. The V gene end was trimmed by 8 bases and the J gene end by 4 bases; junction bases not matched to a gene: 9. Germline loops: CDR1 MNHEY, CDR2 SVGAGI. The CDR3 has 14 residues. The CDR3 bases are TGTGCCAGCGGGACGGGGGGAAGGCCAGATACGCAGTATTTT. As protein: CASGTGGRPDTQYF.

In this sample, this clone turned up once. One end of the junction is discordant with germline, which a read error may explain. The V call is TRBV2, the J call TRBJ2-1, with 11 nucleotides matching TRBD1. This CDR3 has 14 amino acids. Germline CDR1 reads SNHLY; CDR2 reads FYNNEI. DNA for the CDR3: TGTGCCACCAGTCCGGACAGGGGGCTTAATGAGCAGTTCTTC. Protein product: CATSPDRGLNEQFF. Filled out from reference TRBV2 and TRBJ2-1, the complete variable domain reads EPEVTQTPSHQVTQMGQEVILRCVPISNHLYFYWYRQILGQKVEFLVSFYNNEISEKSEIFDDQFSVERPDGSNFTLKIRSTKLEDSAMYFCATSPDRGLNEQFFGPGTRLTVL.

CDR3 sequence: CASSNIGDRRQPQHF. CDR3 sequence (DNA): TGTGCCAGCTCAAATATTGGAGACAGAAGGCAGCCCCAGCATTTT. The chain recombines TRBV18 with TRBJ1-5, with TRBD1 as a possible D gene (5 bases). In germline, CDR1 is KGHSH, CDR2 LQKENI. This CDR3 has 15 amino acids. The V end was cut by 5 bases, the J end by 7 bases, with 18 bases between.

The chain carries TRBV27 and TRBJ2-7; D is perhaps TRBD1 (6 bases). This CDR3 is built from 14 residues. Germline lookup yields CDR1 MNHEY and CDR2 SMNVEV (reference sequence). Trimming removed 8 bases at V and 3 bases at J, with 17 bases between. CDR3 sequence reads: CASRLGTTNYEQYF. DNA for the CDR3: TGTGCCAGCCGTCTAGGGACAACAAACTACGAGCAGTACTTC.

This chain joins TRBV3-1 (or the pseudogene TRBV3-2) and TRBJ2-7; D call uncertain. Looked up from germline, CDR1 is LGHDT and CDR2 is YNNKEL (reference sequence). The V and J ends lost 1 base and 5 bases respectively, with 18 bases between them. This CDR3 is 16 amino acids long. CDR3 amino acids: CASSQVNPSSSNEQYF. CDR3 in DNA: TGTGCCAGCAGCCAAGTCAATCCCTCTTCTAGTAACGAGCAGTACTTC.

This chain links TRBV2 with TRBJ2-1; D gene unclear. The germline V gene encodes CDR1 SNHLY and CDR2 FYNNEI. Trimming shortened V by 6 bases and J by 3 bases, and 12 bases separated the two germline ends. The CDR3 has 14 amino acids. The CDR3 DNA reads TGTGCCAGCAGCGATACGAGGAGCTACAATGAGCAGTTCTTC. Translating it yields CASSDTRSYNEQFF.

This sequence joins TRBV27 and TRBJ1-6; D gene unclear. CDR1 and CDR2 (germline): MNHEY, SMNVEV (reference sequence). V was pared by 0 bases and J by 9 bases, with 15 bases between. This CDR3 is built from 16 residues. CDR3 residues: CASSLSITSRGSPLHF. DNA of the CDR3: TGTGCCAGCAGTTTATCGATCACGTCGCGTGGTTCACCCCTCCACTTT.

The chain carries TRBV27 and TRBJ1-2; TRBD1 aligns across 7 bases. V shed 9 bases, J shed 8 bases, and the junction held 9 bases outside the gene matches. Germline V gene sequence: CDR1 MNHEY, CDR2 SMNVEV (reference sequence). This CDR3 is 12 amino acids long. CDR3 residues: CASGQASFGYTF. DNA for the CDR3: TGTGCCAGTGGACAGGCCTCGTTCGGCTACACCTTC.

This clone appeared a few times. The chain combines TRBV6-5 with TRBJ2-7; 7 positions match TRBD1. This CDR3 has 14 residues. With 5 bases clipped from V and 3 bases from J, the junction kept 7 bases outside the gene matches. The germline CDR1 and CDR2 sequences are MNHEY and SVGAGI. The CDR3 here is CASSPPGQIYEQYF. For the CDR3, the DNA is TGTGCCAGCAGTCCACCGGGACAGATCTACGAGCAGTACTTC.

The chain uses TRBV27 and TRBJ1-5; D may be TRBD1 (6 bases). CDR1 and CDR2 (germline): MNHEY, SMNVEV (reference sequence). Trimming took off 2 bases at V and 4 bases at J, with 12 bases between the two ends. The CDR3 has 15 amino acids. Here the CDR3 DNA reads TGTGCCAGCAGTTTAGGGTCAGGGGTAAATCAGCCCCAGCATTTT. Translated: CASSLGSGVNQPQHF.

The chain combines TRBV7-2 with TRBJ2-5, with D perhaps matching TRBD1 (5 bases). The CDR3 is 14 amino acids. Trimming left V 5 bases short and J 2 bases short, with 12 bases between. Germline V gives CDR1 SGHTA, CDR2 FQGNSA. The CDR3: CASSRDSRQETQYF. As DNA, the CDR3 is TGTGCCAGCAGCCGCGACAGTAGACAAGAGACCCAGTACTTC.

The chain joins TRBV5-1 to TRBJ2-7; D unclear. V lost 0 bases and J 3 bases, leaving 22 bases between the germline ends. Germline-derived CDR1 and CDR2 are SGHRS and YFSETQ. The length of the CDR3 is 18 residues. The CDR3 bases are TGCGCCAGCAGCTTGGCCAAGTACAGCCAACGCGTACACTACGAGCAGTACTTC. Its protein is CASSLAKYSQRVHYEQYF.

This clone was seen a few times. The rearrangement joins TRBV4-2 to TRBJ2-3; no clear D gene. The length of the CDR3 is 14 residues. Germline CDR1 LGHNA, CDR2 YNFKEQ. V gave up 0 bases and J gave up 5 bases, with 9 bases separating them. The CDR3 is CASSQDLTGDTQYF. The CDR3 region has the DNA TGTGCCAGCAGCCAAGATTTAACGGGAGATACGCAGTATTTT.

The rearrangement links TRBV2 to TRBJ2-3; D possibly corresponds to TRBD2 (6 bases). The CDR3 runs 14 residues. The germline V and J ends were trimmed by 7 bases and 1 base, with 12 bases remaining between them. Germline lookup yields CDR1 SNHLY and CDR2 FYNNEI. This CDR3 reads CASKIPGGTDTQYF. CDR3 in DNA: TGTGCCAGCAAAATTCCGGGGGGCACAGATACGCAGTATTTT. Using reference TRBV2 and TRBJ2-3 for the parts outside the CDR3, the full variable domain is EPEVTQTPSHQVTQMGQEVILRCVPISNHLYFYWYRQILGQKVEFLVSFYNNEISEKSEIFDDQFSVERPDGSNFTLKIRSTKLEDSAMYFCASKIPGGTDTQYFGPGTRLTVL.

The chain employs TRBV13 and TRBJ2-2; no reliable D call. V was pared by 5 bases and J by 2 bases, with 9 bases between. The CDR3 length is 14 residues. The germline V gene has CDR1 PRHDT and CDR2 FYEKMQ (reference sequence). CDR3 sequence (DNA): TGTGCCAGCAGCCTTCGCGAAAACACCGGGGAGCTGTTTTTT. It specifies CASSLRENTGELFF.

This rearrangement joins TRBV15 to TRBJ2-2; TRBD1 matches at 9 bases. From germline, CDR1 is LNHNV and CDR2 YYDKDF (reference sequence). CDR3 length: 15 residues. V lost 8 bases and J lost 4; bases outside the gene matches: 8. This chain's CDR3 is CATQTGQGTTGELFF. The CDR3 DNA follows: TGTGCCACCCAAACCGGACAGGGGACCACCGGGGAGCTGTTTTTT.

The CDR3 loop reads CASRPTRERGYTF. DNA for the CDR3: TGTGCCAGCAGACCAACTAGGGAAAGGGGCTACACCTTC. V gene TRBV6-5 combines with J gene TRBJ1-2, with no clear D. V lost 6 bases, J lost 8 bases, and 16 bases lay in between. Germline V gene data show CDR1 as MNHEY and CDR2 as SVGAGI. The CDR3 covers 13 residues.

V usage is TRBV6-5 and J usage is TRBJ2-7; 8 bases align to TRBD1. The germline gives CDR1 MNHEY, CDR2 SVGAGI. The CDR3 length is 15 residues. With 4 bases clipped from V and 3 bases from J, the junction kept 8 bases outside the gene matches. The CDR3 DNA is TGTGCCAGCAGTTCCGGACAGGGAAGATTCTACGAGCAGTACTTC. It translates to CASSSGQGRFYEQYF.

CDR3 in DNA: TGTGCCAGCTCAGAGACAGGATCCTACGAGCAGTACTTC. This codes for CASSETGSYEQYF. This sequence joins TRBV18 and TRBJ2-7; TRBD1 might be the D (6 bases). V was pared by 5 bases and J by 1 base, with 9 bases between. Per germline, CDR1 KGHSH and CDR2 LQKENI. The CDR3 length is 13 residues.

The J gene is TRBJ2-5, the V gene TRBV4-1; D call uncertain. Trimming took 0 bases from V and 2 from J, leaving 10 bases between them. Germline CDR1 reads MGHRA; CDR2 reads YSYEKL. The CDR3 is 15 residues long. CDR3 sequence: CASSQDRDSQETQYF. CDR3 DNA sequence: TGCGCCAGCAGCCAAGATAGAGACTCACAAGAGACCCAGTACTTC.

The CDR3 DNA follows: TGTGCCACCGGGCCGATTGGCGGGGGGGCCGTAGATACGCAGTATTTT. It specifies CATGPIGGGAVDTQYF. This chain links TRBV10-3 with TRBJ2-3; 9 nucleotides match TRBD2. Germline V lookup: CDR1 ENHRY, CDR2 SYGVKD. The J segment lost 5 bases and the V segment lost 10 bases, leaving 16 bases of the junction unmatched. CDR3 length equals 16 residues.